The sequence of this TCR beta chain was determined in a study of naive and memory T cell subsets. Germline assignment: CDR1 MNHEY and CDR2 SVGAGI. This CDR3 has 14 amino acids. Trimming pared 6 bases from V and 3 bases from J, leaving 15 bases between. Both TRBC1 and TRBC2 were covered by a beta constant-region primer of two equimolar oligonucleotides. TCRdb re-derived calls from the UMI-ligation and nested PCR reads in MiXCR, one entry per CDR3 protein. The data contain about 85,000 distinct CDR3 sequences, less than 15% of them seen just once; the ten biggest clones take up 0.75% to 0.95%. Study-wide results and caveats: Gini index rose across naive, CM, EM and EMRA in CD4 and CD8.

Alpha and beta libraries were amplified separately from the second PCR onward. The table lists this clonotype with a few counts. Its cognate antigen is unknown. J is TRBJ2-7 and V is TRBV6-5; maybe TRBD2 (7 bases). Sequencing used central memory CD4+ T cells from blood. This TCR came from a human donor in good health. The CDR3, as DNA: TGTGCCAGCAGGGGGGGGGACAAAATCTACGAGCAGTACTTC. It encodes CASRGGDKIYEQYF.